The 13 T cell receptor beta chains below come from one sample, sequenced in a study of graft-versus-host responses after intestinal transplantation. These TCRs are of unknown antigen specificity. The repertoire was sequenced with immunoSEQ multiplex PCR; TCRdb's copy has only in-frame clones and lacks some. The table shows approximately 110,000 clones, with approximately 92% occurring only once. Sequencing used unstimulated CD4+ T cells sorted from spleen or lymph node cells, obtained before transplant. The receptors stem from a human donor who was the organ donor for an intestinal transplant.

The chain carries TRBV4-2 and TRBJ2-3; 14 bases agree with TRBD2. Unmatched junction bases numbered 10, after V lost 0 bases and J lost 5 bases. This CDR3 contains 19 residues. Germline V CDR1 and CDR2: LGHNA, YNFKEQ. CDR3 sequence: CASSQDQGTSGRTGDTQYF. CDR3 in DNA: TGTGCCAGCAGCCAAGATCAGGGGACTAGCGGGAGAACGGGAGATACGCAGTATTTT.

The J gene is TRBJ1-5, the V gene TRBV19, with a tentative D call TRBD1 (5 bases). V gave up 2 bases and J gave up 10 bases, with 15 bases separating them. This CDR3 is built from 14 residues. The germline V gene encodes CDR1 LNHDA and CDR2 SQIVND (reference sequence). CDR3 in amino acids: CASSITGGSQPQHF. The CDR3 nucleotides are TGTGCCAGTAGTATAACGGGGGGAAGCCAACCCCAGCATTTT. The entire variable domain, with the rest obtained from reference TRBV19 and TRBJ1-5, is as follows: DGGITQSPKYLFRKEGQNVTLSCEQNLNHDAMYWYRQDPGQGLRLIYYSQIVNDFQKGDIAEGYSVSREKKESFPLTVTSAQKNPTAFYLCASSITGGSQPQHFGDGTRLSIL.

The V call is TRBV4-3, the J call TRBJ2-3; no reliable D call. CDR3 size: 13 residues. Trimming cost V 6 bases and J 5 bases, with 12 bases left between them. Germline CDR1 LGHNA, CDR2 YSLEER. For the CDR3, the DNA is TGCGCCAGCAGGCCAAAGGGTATAGATACGCAGTATTTT. This sequence encodes CASRPKGIDTQYF.

This clone was observed a single time. Written as DNA, the CDR3 is TGTGCCAGCAGTGGGGTACAGGACAATCAGCCCCAGCATTTT. It is translated as CASSGVQDNQPQHF. V usage is TRBV6-4 and J usage is TRBJ1-5; TRBD1 might be the D (5 bases). Trimming stripped 4 bases from V and 3 bases from J, with 10 bases between. This CDR3 comprises 14 residues. Germline CDR1 reads MRHNA; CDR2 reads SNTAGT.

This clone was recorded only once. The CDR3 DNA reads as TGTGCCAGCAGCGTAGCTGGGAGTCAGGAGACCCAGTACTTC. Its translation: CASSVAGSQETQYF. The chain links TRBV9 to TRBJ2-5; TRBD2 is a possible D gene (5 bases). CDR1 and CDR2 from the germline V gene are SGDLS and YYNGEE. V shed 0 bases and J shed 5 bases, with 11 bases lying between them. The CDR3 sequence is 14 residues long.

This clone has only one observation. The V call is TRBV25-1, the J call TRBJ1-1; a possible D gene is TRBD1 (6 bases). The V gene lost 6 bases and the J gene lost 3 bases, with 11 bases spanning the gap. CDR3 size: 13 residues. Germline V lookup: CDR1 MGHDK, CDR2 SYGVNS. CDR3 sequence (DNA): TGTGCCAGCAGGGGAGGACAGCACACTGAAGCTTTCTTT. Protein product: CASRGGQHTEAFF.

The chain has TRBV19 and TRBJ1-3; a weak D match, TRBD1 (6 bases). Germline V gives CDR1 LNHDA, CDR2 SQIVND (reference sequence). Trimming cost V 2 bases and J 14 bases, with 13 bases left between them. This CDR3 region has 12 residues. The CDR3 nucleotides read TGTGCCAGTAGTATACCAGGGACACTCTTATATTTT. The encoded protein is CASSIPGTLLYF.

The V gene is TRBV29-1, the J gene TRBJ2-2; 8 bases match TRBD1. The V and J ends lost 3 bases and 5 bases, in that order; junction bases with no gene match: 5. The V gene's germline CDR1 is SQVTM and CDR2 ANQGSEA. CDR3 length: 14 residues. CDR3 nucleotide sequence: TGCAGCGTTGATCCAGGGGGCGTAACCGGGGAGCTGTTTTTT. Its protein product is CSVDPGGVTGELFF.

The DNA of the CDR3 is TGCGCCAGCAGCTTGCGGGGTTACAATGAGCAGTTCTTC. Translated: CASSLRGYNEQFF. The gene calls are TRBV5-1 and TRBJ2-1; D possibly corresponds to TRBD2 (5 bases). The V and J ends lost 1 base and 4 bases respectively, with 6 bases between them. This CDR3 comprises 13 residues. Per the germline V gene, CDR1 is SGHRS and CDR2 is YFSETQ.

This clone was observed a single time. The chain recombines TRBV7-9 with TRBJ1-2; 7 nucleotides match TRBD1. The CDR3 length is 13 residues. Germline CDR1 reads SEHNR; CDR2 reads FQNEAQ (reference sequence). J was trimmed by 7 bases and V by 1 base; bases with no gene match: 3. The CDR3 is CASSLEGASGYTF. CDR3 DNA: TGTGCCAGCAGCTTAGAGGGGGCCAGTGGCTACACCTTC.

The J gene is TRBJ2-3, the V gene TRBV7-9; 9 bases match TRBD2. The CDR3 is 16 amino acids. Looked up from germline, CDR1 is SEHNR and CDR2 is FQNEAQ (reference sequence). V lost 1 base to trimming and J lost 3 bases; unmatched junction nucleotides: 5. CDR3 in DNA: TGTGCCAGCAGCTTAGTTGCTCTAGCGGGAACAGATACGCAGTATTTT. It translates to CASSLVALAGTDTQYF.

The V gene is TRBV27, the J gene TRBJ1-6; D gene uncertain. This CDR3 has 14 residues. Germline assignment: CDR1 MNHEY and CDR2 SMNVEV (reference sequence). The V gene lost 4 bases and the J gene lost 8 bases, with 12 bases spanning the gap. This CDR3 reads CASSSLGQYSPLHF. The CDR3 coding sequence is TGTGCCAGCAGTTCCCTAGGCCAGTATTCACCCCTCCACTTT.

This clone was seen a handful of times. For the CDR3, the DNA is TGTGCCAGCAGTTCCGACTGGGCGGGATCGACCGGGGAGCTGTTTTTT. This translates into CASSSDWAGSTGELFF. The rearrangement joins TRBV6-6 to TRBJ2-2; TRBD2 is a possible D gene (6 bases). The CDR3 is 16 amino acids. Germline CDR1 MNHNY, CDR2 SVGAGI (reference sequence). Trimming removed 4 bases at V and 5 bases at J, with 17 bases between.